The entry that follows covers one T cell receptor (beta chain) sequence. This clonotype was detected many times. Its antigen specificity is not known. Nothing much larger sits one base from this clone, and base qualities are not available. The library was produced with PCR. Sequencing instrument: Illumina HiSeq 2500. TCR library preparation used molecular barcoding, with unique molecular identifiers applied to normalize quantification of the TCRbeta repertoire. TCRdb applied fastp at Q25 and MiXCR to the public reads, then kept only in-frame beta chains. Each CDR3 protein gets just one entry, which takes the most common genes and DNA from the rows behind it. For this sample the table gives about 260,000 distinct CDR3 sequences, of which 6.5% to 10% were detected only once. The top ten clonotypes cover about 6.4% of the sample. Reading the label with the study, this specimen's treatment or condition is: allogeneic hematopoietic cell transplantation with graft depleted of TCRalphabeta T cells and CD19 B cells. The transplant recipients were children given TCRalphabeta/CD19-depleted allogeneic hematopoietic cell grafts.

This record belongs to a study of T-cell reconstitution after alpha-beta-depleted transplantation in children (TCRdb year 2016). As for the study more broadly: The study quantitatively tracked T-cell immune reconstitution after TCRalphabeta/CD19-depleted allogeneic hematopoietic cell transplantation in children using TCR repertoire profiling. General conclusions and limits of the study: The apparently early alphabetaT-cell count recovery about two months after transplant was reportedly dependent on only several hundred rapidly expanded clones derived from non-depleted graft cells. Over the following months the frequencies of hyperexpanded clones went down, and after one year T-cell counts and TCRbeta diversity were mostly credited to newly produced T cells. The high TCRbeta diversity at day 60 in some patients was ascribed to recipient T cells and intrathymic progenitors that had survived conditioning.

Per the germline V gene, MNHNS is the CDR1 and SASEGT is the CDR2. The CDR3 runs 18 residues from the cysteine to the phenylalanine. The DNA shown is the 54-base CDR3, in frame from base 1. Here V drops 6 bases and J drops 6 bases, and the junction holds 19 bases not matched to any gene. The clonotype originates from a male patient younger than 18 who had a stem cell transplant for acute lymphoblastic leukemia, so the T cells may come from the graft donor. The source material was PBMCs, mostly from graft donor cells, sampled 180 days after TCRalphabeta/CD19-depleted stem cell transplant. The chain is encoded by TRBV6-1 joined to TRBJ1-4, with TRBD1 identical over 7 junction bases. The sequence in DNA is TGTGCCAGCAGACCCATTGGACACAGGGGCGGAGTGGATGAAAAACTGTTTTTT. It translates to CASRPIGHRGGVDEKLFF.